This T cell receptor beta chain was captured in a study of cytomegalovirus exposure and HLA in healthy donors. The CDR3 loop spans 15 amino acids. Looked up from germline, CDR1 is SGHKS and CDR2 is YYEKEE (reference sequence). Between the trimmed V and J ends, which lost 0 bases and 3 bases, there was a span of 12 bases. PCR was performed using 60 Vbeta and 13 Jbeta primers. Libraries were prepared by immunoSEQ multiplex PCR; TCRdb keeps only in-frame clonotypes and omits some of them. The sample yields some 190,000 clones, roughly 85% seen once. V and J are TRBV5-5 and TRBJ1-2; a weak D match, TRBD1 (6 bases). Source material: PBMCs. This sequence was found in a boy aged 2 to 10 in good health and CMV-seronegative. This CDR3 reads CASSLVWGPDYGYTF. The CDR3 DNA reads TGTGCCAGCAGCTTGGTTTGGGGGCCCGACTATGGCTACACCTTC.